Sequencing of this T cell receptor (beta chain) was carried out in a study of OX40 agonist ivuxolimab in advanced cancers. Study-level background: Ivuxolimab was a fully human IgG2 agonistic monoclonal antibody targeting the costimulatory receptor OX40 (CD134). Intravenous ivuxolimab was administered to patients every 2 weeks at six dose levels: 0.01, 0.1, 0.3, 1.5, 3 and 10 mg/kg. Among the roughly 52 dose-escalation patients, about 20 had hepatocellular carcinoma, roughly 15 melanoma, 9 renal cell carcinoma and 9 head and neck cancer. The dose-escalation cohort was 82.7% male with a mean age of 60 years, ranging from roughly 20 to 80. Patients were allowed to have had prior anti-PD-1, anti-PD-L1 or anti-CTLA-4 therapy, and 30% to 50% of the dose-escalation patients had previously received checkpoint inhibitors. Partial responses were achieved by three dose-escalation patients, of whom one had hepatocellular carcinoma and two had cutaneous melanoma. Peripheral TCRbeta sequencing was intended to test whether TCR sequence diversity was altered and clonal T-cell expansion was caused by ivuxolimab. The paper covers the monotherapy dose-escalation part of the phase I ivuxolimab trial, which included N ≈ 50 patients. Broader findings and caveats from the paper: At doses from 0.1 to 3.0 mg/kg, clonal expansion was seen in both CD4+ and CD8+ blood T cells between baseline and week 6. In partial responders in the 0.1-3.0 mg/kg groups, normalized peripheral clonal expansion was found to be among the lowest, especially among CD8+ T cells. Low levels of normalized T-cell clonal expansion were also seen in some patients who did not respond. After ivuxolimab, expanded clones were on average more numerous among CD8+ T cells than among CD4+ T cells. The antigen specificity of the clonally expanded peripheral T cells was not determined.

The trial excluded patients who had a history of autoimmune disease or were on systemic immunosuppression. Peripheral blood for TCR sequencing was collected from all dose cohorts at baseline, on cycle 4 day 1, and on cycle 7 day 1. The samples were taken from a phase I, first-in-human, multicenter, open-label dose-escalation trial of ivuxolimab. Adults with locally advanced or metastatic melanoma, renal cell, hepatocellular, or head and neck squamous cell carcinoma were enrolled in the trial. Before TCR sequencing, CD4+ T cells and CD8+ T cells from peripheral blood were sorted into separate populations. Looking up the germline V gene yields CDR1 SGHVS and CDR2 FQNEAQ. The V end gives up 1 base and the J end 7 bases, leaving 10 bases in the junction not matched to a gene. Reading from cysteine to phenylalanine, the CDR3 counts 16 amino acids. The read is trimmed to its CDR3 DNA, 48 bases read in frame from base 1.

Genomic DNA was isolated from the sorted cells so that the TCRbeta CDR3 region could be sequenced. TCRbeta CDR3 regions were sequenced using the immunoSEQ Assay. TCRdb's version of the immuneACCESS table is confined to in-frame rearrangements and falls short of the full clone set. An unresolved V gene accounts for under half of the shortfall where checked; the remainder is of unknown origin. The sample data list tens of thousands of clones, and 65% to 85% of these were observed just once. Around 23% of the sample is taken by the ten largest. A word on this clone: Its antigen is still unknown. Base quality data are lacking; no much larger clone is found one base away.

This TCR came from an adult with an advanced solid tumor such as melanoma, head and neck, liver or kidney cancer. Sequencing was performed on CD4+ or CD8+ T cells sorted from blood, taken in a trial of the OX40 agonist ivuxolimab. The chain is made from TRBV7-8 and TRBJ1-5; 7 central bases correspond to TRBD1. The DNA is TGTGCCAGCAGCTTAGTATTAGGGGGCGAGAACCAGCCCCAGCATTTT. This gives the protein CASSLVLGGENQPQHF.